This T cell receptor beta chain was identified during a study of cytomegalovirus exposure and HLA in healthy donors. Findings of the study overall: A missense DCLRE1C variant was associated with V- and J-gene trimming of TCR beta chains in a later analysis, and an independent cohort replicated the association. The only immune exposure information that was available was CMV serostatus. Later analysis reportedly placed an Asian-associated ancestry cluster below the roughly 630-donor mean in N-insertions. A few CMV-associated chains were confirmed in vitro to be specific for CMV antigens.

Points on this clone: What it binds is not known.

V shed 3 bases and J shed 2 bases, with 13 bases lying between them. CDR1 LNHNV and CDR2 YYDKDF come from the germline V gene (reference sequence). This CDR3 region has 15 residues. The study ran its PCR with 60 Vbeta and 13 Jbeta primers. Sequencing was performed with immunoSEQ multiplex PCR; in TCRdb, only in-frame clones are kept and a portion is missing. The sample yields 160,000 or so clones, 65% to 80% seen once. The sample consisted of PBMCs. This chain links TRBV15 with TRBJ2-5, with D possibly TRBD2 on 7 matching bases. This receptor was taken from a man between 18 and 29 years old in good health and CMV-seropositive. CDR3 sequence: CATSRGEGGQETQYF. Here the CDR3 DNA reads TGTGCCACCAGCAGGGGCGAGGGGGGGCAAGAGACCCAGTACTTC. The variable domain in full, with the rest retrieved from reference TRBV15 and TRBJ2-5, is DAMVIQNPRYQVTQFGKPVTLSCSQTLNHNVMYWYQQKSSQAPKLLFHYYDKDFNNEADTPDNFQSRRPNTSFCFLDIRSPGLGDTAMYLCATSRGEGGQETQYFGPGTRLLVL.